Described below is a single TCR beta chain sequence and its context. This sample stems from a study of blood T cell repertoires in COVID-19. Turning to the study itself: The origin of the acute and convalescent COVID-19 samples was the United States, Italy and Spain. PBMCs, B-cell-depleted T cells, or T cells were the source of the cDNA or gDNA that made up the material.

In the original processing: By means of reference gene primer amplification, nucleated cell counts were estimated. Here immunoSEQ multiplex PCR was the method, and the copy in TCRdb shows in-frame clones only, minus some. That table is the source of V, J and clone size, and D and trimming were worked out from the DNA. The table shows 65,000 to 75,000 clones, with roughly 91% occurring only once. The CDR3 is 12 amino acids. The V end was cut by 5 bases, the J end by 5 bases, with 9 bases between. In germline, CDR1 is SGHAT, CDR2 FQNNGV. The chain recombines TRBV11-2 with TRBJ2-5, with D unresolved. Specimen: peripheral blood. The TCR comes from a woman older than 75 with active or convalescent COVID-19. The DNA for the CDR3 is TGTGCCAGCAGCCCCGTGAGGGAGACCCAGTACTTC. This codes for CASSPVRETQYF.